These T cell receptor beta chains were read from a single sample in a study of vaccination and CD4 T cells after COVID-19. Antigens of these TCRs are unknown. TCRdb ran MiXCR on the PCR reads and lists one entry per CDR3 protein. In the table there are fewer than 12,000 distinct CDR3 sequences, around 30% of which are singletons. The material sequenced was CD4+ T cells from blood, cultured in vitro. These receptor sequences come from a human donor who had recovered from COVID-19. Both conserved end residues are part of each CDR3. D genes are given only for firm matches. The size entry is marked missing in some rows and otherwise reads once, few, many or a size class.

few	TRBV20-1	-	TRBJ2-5	CSASLQGGETQYF	TGCAGTGCTAGCCTACAGGGCGGAGAGACCCAGTACTTC
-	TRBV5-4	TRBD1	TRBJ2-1	CASRETGFNEQFF	TGTGCCAGCAGGGAGACAGGGTTCAATGAGCAGTTCTTC
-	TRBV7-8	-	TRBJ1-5	CASSPREGNQPQHF	TGTGCCAGCAGCCCCCGGGAGGGCAATCAGCCCCAGCATTTT
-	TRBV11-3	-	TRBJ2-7	CASSSRRGIGVEQYF	TGTGCCAGCAGCAGCAGACGGGGGATTGGTGTGGAGCAGTACTTC
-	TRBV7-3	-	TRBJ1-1	CASSLRPLMNTEAFF	TGTGCCAGCAGCTTACGGCCCTTGATGAACACTGAAGCTTTCTTT
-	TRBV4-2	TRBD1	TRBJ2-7	CASSQDRDREYEQYF	TGTGCCAGCAGCCAAGATCGAGACAGGGAGTACGAGCAGTACTTC
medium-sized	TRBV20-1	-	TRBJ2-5	CSARGGQETQYF	TGCAGTGCTAGGGGAGGCCAAGAGACCCAGTACTTC
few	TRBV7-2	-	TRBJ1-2	CASSQGNYGYTF	TGTGCCAGCAGCCAAGGAAACTATGGCTACACCTTC
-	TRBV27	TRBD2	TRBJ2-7	CASKFLAGAGEQYF	TGTGCCAGCAAGTTCCTGGCGGGAGCGGGGGAGCAGTACTTC
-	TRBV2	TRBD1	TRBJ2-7	CASSETGGGEQYF	TGTGCCAGCAGTGAAACAGGGGGAGGCGAGCAGTACTTC
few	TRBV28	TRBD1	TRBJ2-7	CASSLRTGYGNEQYF	TGTGCCAGCAGTTTGAGGACAGGGTATGGGAACGAGCAGTACTTC
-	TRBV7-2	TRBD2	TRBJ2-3	CASSKTSGVTDTQYF	TGTGCCAGCAGCAAGACTAGCGGGGTCACAGATACGCAGTATTTT
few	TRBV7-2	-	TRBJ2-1	CASSLGGGSYNEQFF	TGTGCCAGCAGCTTAGGAGGGGGCTCCTACAATGAGCAGTTCTTC
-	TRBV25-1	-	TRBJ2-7	CASTGAGFNEQYF	TGTGCCAGCACTGGGGCAGGGTTCAACGAGCAGTACTTC
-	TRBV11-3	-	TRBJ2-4	CASSKGGDIQYF	TGTGCCAGCAGCAAGGGGGGGGACATTCAGTACTTC
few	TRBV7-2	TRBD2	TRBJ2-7	CASSYGTSGGAYEQYF	TGTGCCAGCAGCTACGGGACTAGCGGGGGGGCCTACGAGCAGTACTTC
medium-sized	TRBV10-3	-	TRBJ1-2	CAISDDRIYGYTF	TGTGCCATCAGTGACGACAGAATCTATGGCTACACCTTC
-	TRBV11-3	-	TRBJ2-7	CASSLNYEQYF	TGTGCCAGCAGCTTAAACTACGAGCAGTACTTC
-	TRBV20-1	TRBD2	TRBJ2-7	CSARDGTPRGVEQYF	TGCAGTGCTAGAGATGGGACCCCCCGGGGGGTCGAGCAGTACTTC
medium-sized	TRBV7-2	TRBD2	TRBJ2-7	CASSSYSSGALPQYF	TGTGCCAGCAGCTCTTACTCTAGCGGGGCGTTACCGCAGTACTTC
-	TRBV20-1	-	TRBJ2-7	CSATREWHEQYF	TGCAGTGCTACACGGGAGTGGCACGAGCAGTACTTC
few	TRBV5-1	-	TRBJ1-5	CASSLGGGNQPQHF	TGCGCCAGCAGCTTAGGGGGAGGCAATCAGCCCCAGCATTTT
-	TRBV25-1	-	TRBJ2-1	CASSDGIRGRNEQFF	TGTGCCAGCAGTGATGGGATCAGGGGCCGCAATGAGCAGTTCTTC
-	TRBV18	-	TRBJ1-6	CASSPQGTDSPLHF	TGTGCCAGCTCACCCCAGGGGACGGATTCACCCCTCCACTTT
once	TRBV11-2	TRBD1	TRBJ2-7	CASSWTGGKYEQYF	TGTGCCAGCAGCTGGACAGGGGGCAAATACGAGCAGTACTTC
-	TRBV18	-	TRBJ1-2	CASSPYSDGYTF	TGTGCCAGCTCACCGTACAGCGATGGCTACACCTTC
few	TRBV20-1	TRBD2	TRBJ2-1	CSAPRTSGVDEQFF	TGCAGTGCCCCTAGGACTAGCGGTGTAGATGAGCAGTTCTTC
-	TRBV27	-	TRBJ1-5	CASNPGSRSNQPQHF	TGTGCCAGCAATCCAGGGTCTCGAAGCAATCAGCCCCAGCATTTT
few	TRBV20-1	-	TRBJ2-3	CSARGGDSTDTQYF	TGCAGTGCTAGAGGGGGGGACAGCACAGATACGCAGTATTTT